A selection of T cell receptor beta chains follows, all from one sample in a study of blood T cell repertoires in COVID-19. This table comes from immunoSEQ multiplex PCR, and its TCRdb copy is limited to in-frame clones, with some not included. The table records 250,000 to 300,000 clones, about 89% of them present only once. Sequencing was carried out using PBMCs or T cells enriched from blood (not recorded which). Source of these receptors: a man in his forties who had recovered from COVID-19. The CDR3 runs from the conserved cysteine through the conserved F or W. The order of the fields is D gene, clone size, V gene, J gene, CDR3 DNA, CDR3 protein. The D gene is left open where the match is weak. Some rows mark clone size as missing; the rest say once, few, many or name a class of expanded clone.

>-|-|TRBV7-9|TRBJ2-7
TGTGCCAGCAGCTTAGCGGAAAGGGGCCATAACGAGCAGTACTTC
CASSLAERGHNEQYF
>-|once|TRBV14|TRBJ1-1
TGTGCCAGCCGAGACCGGGGGGCTCACACTGAAGCTTTCTTT
CASRDRGAHTEAFF
>-|-|TRBV7-6|TRBJ1-5
TGTGCCAGCAGCTTAGGGAGGGGGGGCTTTCAGCCCCAGCATTTT
CASSLGRGGFQPQHF
>-|-|TRBV6-2/TRBV6-3|TRBJ2-7
TGTGCCAGCAGTTACCCTCACGAGCAGTACTTC
CASSYPHEQYF
>TRBD1|-|TRBV29-1|TRBJ1-1
TGCAGCGTCACCGGGACAGTGAACACTGAAGCTTTCTTT
CSVTGTVNTEAFF
>TRBD1|-|TRBV13|TRBJ1-2
TGTGCCAGCAGCGGGGGGACAGGGCGGGCCTATGGCTACACCTTC
CASSGGTGRAYGYTF
>-|-|TRBV27|TRBJ1-2
TGTGCCAGCAGTTTCGCAGGGGCTGGCTACACCTTC
CASSFAGAGYTF
>TRBD2|-|TRBV9|TRBJ2-4
TGTGCCAGCAGCGTAGACCTTTCCGGGACTAGTCAAAACATTCAGTACTTC
CASSVDLSGTSQNIQYF
>TRBD1|-|TRBV27|TRBJ2-7
TGTGCCAGCAGTTTTCAGGGGGCCTACGAGCAGTACTTC
CASSFQGAYEQYF
>TRBD1|-|TRBV4-1|TRBJ2-2
TGCGCCAGCAGGTTTGGACAGGGACAGAACACCGGGGAGCTGTTTTTT
CASRFGQGQNTGELFF
>TRBD1|once|TRBV18|TRBJ2-3
TGTGCCAGCTCATTCGCCGGACAGGGGGTCCCAGATACGCAGTATTTT
CASSFAGQGVPDTQYF
>-|once|TRBV27|TRBJ2-1
TGTGCCAGCAGTTCAACGGGGGGCCTCTACAATGAGCAGTTCTTC
CASSSTGGLYNEQFF
>-|-|TRBV14|TRBJ1-1
TGTGCCAGCAGGGCAGAGAACACTGAAGCTTTCTTT
CASRAENTEAFF
>-|-|TRBV5-6|TRBJ1-3
TGTGCCAGCAGCTTGCGGGGGGCTGGAAACACCATATATTTT
CASSLRGAGNTIYF
>-|-|TRBV13|TRBJ2-1
TGTGCCAGTATGCCCCTGGCGGGGCAGTACAATGAGCAGTTCTTC
CASMPLAGQYNEQFF
>-|-|TRBV12-3/TRBV12-4|TRBJ1-1
TGTGCCAGCAGTCCATACCGGGGAGGGAAGGCTTTCTTT
CASSPYRGGKAFF
>-|-|TRBV21-1|TRBJ2-5
TGTGCCAGCCTTCAGGGGGCCTGGGAGACCCAGTACTTC
CASLQGAWETQYF
>TRBD1|once|TRBV10-3|TRBJ1-6
TGTGCCAAACGACAGGGGACCCATTGGGATAATTCACCCCTCCACTTT
CAKRQGTHWDNSPLHF
>-|-|TRBV2|TRBJ1-2
TGTGCCAGCAGGGAGACAGAAAACTATGGCTACACCTTC
CASRETENYGYTF
>TRBD1|-|TRBV28|TRBJ2-6
TGTGCCAGCAGGGGGACAGGGGTAATATCTGGGGCCAACGTCCTGACTTTC
CASRGTGVISGANVLTF
>-|-|TRBV7-8|TRBJ1-4
TGTGCCAGCAGCCCCGACTGGCAGGGGTTAGAAAAACTGTTTTTT
CASSPDWQGLEKLFF
>-|-|TRBV13|TRBJ2-1
TGTGCCAGCAGCTTAGCCCGTCCCCGAGGCTCCTACAATGAGCAGTTCTTC
CASSLARPRGSYNEQFF
>TRBD1|-|TRBV5-6|TRBJ1-1
TGTGCCAGCAGCTTGGGGGACAGGGAGTACACTGAAGCTTTCTTT
CASSLGDREYTEAFF
>-|-|TRBV5-8|TRBJ1-4
TGTGCCAGCAGCTTGGCCCAGGGGAATAATGAAAAACTGTTTTTT
CASSLAQGNNEKLFF
>-|-|TRBV30|TRBJ1-2
TGTGCCTGGAGTGTACCAGGAATGCTAAACTATGGCTACACCTTC
CAWSVPGMLNYGYTF
>TRBD1|-|TRBV5-4|TRBJ2-1
TGTGCCAGCAGCGTTCGACAGGGGAGTTCCTACAATGAGCAGTTCTTC
CASSVRQGSSYNEQFF
>-|-|TRBV28|TRBJ2-7
TGTGCCAGCAGTTTAGAGGGTTTCGGCTACGAGCAGTACTTC
CASSLEGFGYEQYF
>-|-|TRBV7-2|TRBJ1-2
TGTGCCAGCAGCTTAGGGCGGGGGGTCGGCTACACCTTC
CASSLGRGVGYTF
>TRBD1|-|TRBV10-2|TRBJ2-7
TGCGCCAGCAGGGACAGGGTCTACGAGCAGTACTTC
CASRDRVYEQYF
>TRBD1|-|TRBV6-5|TRBJ2-5
TGTGCCACCCCGGGGGGACAGGGCAAGACCCAGTACTTC
CATPGGQGKTQYF
>-|once|TRBV7-2|TRBJ1-1
TGTGCCAGCAGCTTAGCTGGCCAGGGGATAAGGTCTGAAGCTTTCTTT
CASSLAGQGIRSEAFF
>TRBD1|-|TRBV7-9|TRBJ2-7
TGTGCCAGCAGCTTAGTAGGGACAGTCGGGACCTACGAGCAGTACTTC
CASSLVGTVGTYEQYF
>-|-|TRBV11-3|TRBJ2-2
TGTGCCAGCAGCTTAGGTCTAAACACCGGGGAGCTGTTTTTT
CASSLGLNTGELFF
>-|-|TRBV11-2|TRBJ2-1
TGTGCCAGCAGCTTAGACCTAGCGTTTGTTGGTGAGCAGTTCTTC
CASSLDLAFVGEQFF
>-|-|TRBV10-2|TRBJ2-1
TGCGCCAGCAGACCCACAGGGTTCGGGGTTTACAATGAGCAGTTCTTC
CASRPTGFGVYNEQFF
>-|-|TRBV7-9|TRBJ1-4
TGTGCCAGCAGCTTTAGTTCTTCCCTCGCTAATGAAAAACTGTTTTTT
CASSFSSSLANEKLFF
>TRBD2|-|TRBV4-1|TRBJ2-1
TGCGCCAGCAGCCAAGTAGTTTCTAGCGGGAGGTTTAATGAGCAGTTCTTC
CASSQVVSSGRFNEQFF
>TRBD1|-|TRBV7-6|TRBJ1-4
TGTGCCAGCAGCAAAAGACAGGGCGCGGCAACTAATGAAAAACTGTTTTTT
CASSKRQGAATNEKLFF
>-|-|TRBV7-6|TRBJ2-7
TGTGCCAGCAGCCCCCGGGGGGGGACAGGGATTCACGAGCAGTACTTC
CASSPRGGTGIHEQYF
>-|-|TRBV6-5|TRBJ2-3
TGTGCCAGCAAGGAGGTCCTCACAGATACGCAGTATTTT
CASKEVLTDTQYF
>-|-|TRBV28|TRBJ1-4
TGTGCCAGCAGTTTAAGAACGCGACGGGAACTGTTTTTT
CASSLRTRRELFF
>TRBD2|-|TRBV20-1|TRBJ2-5
TGCAGCTCTAGCGGAACAGAGACCCAGTACTTC
CSSSGTETQYF
>TRBD1|-|TRBV10-2|TRBJ1-1
TGCGCCAGCAGTAAGGGACAGGGGGAGATTGAAGCTTTCTTT
CASSKGQGEIEAFF
>TRBD2|-|TRBV7-8|TRBJ2-4
TGTGCCAGCAGCTTAAGCGGGAGAGTAAACATTCAGTACTTC
CASSLSGRVNIQYF
>TRBD2|-|TRBV24-1|TRBJ2-1
TGTGCCACCAGTGATTTGGGGGCGGCTAGCGGCACAACCAGGGATGAGCAGTTCTTC
CATSDLGAASGTTRDEQFF
>TRBD2|-|TRBV6-6|TRBJ2-7
TGTGCCAGCAGTCGGACTAGCGGGAAAACCTACGAGCAGTACTTC
CASSRTSGKTYEQYF
>TRBD1|-|TRBV29-1|TRBJ2-1
TGCAGCGTTAGGGGACAGGGAAAAAGCTCCTACAATGAGCAGTTCTTC
CSVRGQGKSSYNEQFF
>-|-|TRBV10-2|TRBJ2-7
TGCGCCAGCAGTGATTCTTCCGGAAGGGGGAATGAGCAGTACTTC
CASSDSSGRGNEQYF
>TRBD2|-|TRBV24-1|TRBJ2-7
TGTGCCACCAGATCCAGCGGGGCAGGCTCCTACGAGCAGTACTTC
CATRSSGAGSYEQYF
>TRBD2|-|TRBV4-3|TRBJ2-7
TGCGCCAGCAGCCAAGTGAGCGGGGGAGTGAGCGAGCAGTACTTC
CASSQVSGGVSEQYF
>-|-|TRBV4-2|TRBJ2-1
TGTGCCAGCAGCCAACACCTCACAGGGGAACGGGAGTGGTTAGAGCAGTTCTTC
CASSQHLTGEREWLEQFF
>TRBD1|-|TRBV5-4|TRBJ1-3
TGTGCCAGCAGCTTGGTCCCGGACAGGGGTGGAAACACCATATATTTT
CASSLVPDRGGNTIYF
>-|-|TRBV7-9|TRBJ2-3
TGTGCCAGCAGCTTATCGGGTAGCGACCCGCAGTATTTT
CASSLSGSDPQYF
>TRBD2|-|TRBV5-4|TRBJ2-2
TGTGCCAGCAGCTTGGGCCAAAGAGCGGGAGGAGGGACCGGGGAGCTGTTTTTT
CASSLGQRAGGGTGELFF
>-|-|TRBV7-9|TRBJ2-2
TGTGCCAGCAGCTTACGCGGCGGCACCGGGGAGCTGTTTTTT
CASSLRGGTGELFF
>TRBD1|-|TRBV5-1|TRBJ1-6
TGCGCCAGCAGCTTGGCCCGGACAGGCGCTGATAATTCACCCCTCCACTTT
CASSLARTGADNSPLHF
>TRBD2|-|TRBV10-3|TRBJ2-3
TGTGCCATCAGTGATTTAGCGGGGGGCCTCACAGATACGCAGTATTTT
CAISDLAGGLTDTQYF
>-|-|TRBV19|TRBJ2-7
TGTGCCAGTAGTATCAACGGGGTAAGCTCCTACGAGCAGTACTTC
CASSINGVSSYEQYF
>TRBD2|-|TRBV29-1|TRBJ2-7
TGCAGCGGCTCCCGGGGGGGGACCTCCTACGAGCAGTACTTC
CSGSRGGTSYEQYF